This T cell receptor beta chain was observed in a study of T cell changes during pregnancy in multiple sclerosis. The method was immunoSEQ multiplex PCR; TCRdb's version includes in-frame clones alone and lacks a portion of them. The sample contains about 48,000 clones, roughly 85% of which appear only once. The CDR3 has 14 amino acids. CDR1 is MNHNY, CDR2 SVGAGI, per germline (reference sequence). Trimming took 5 bases from V and 7 from J, leaving 15 bases between them. The specimen was CD4+ T cells from peripheral blood mononuclear cells, collected in the second trimester of pregnancy. This receptor was taken from a female donor with multiple sclerosis, enrolled in a pregnancy study. The chain is built from TRBV6-6 and TRBJ2-1, with TRBD2 as a possible D gene (6 bases). The CDR3 loop reads CASSAPGLSNEQFF. DNA of the CDR3: TGTGCCAGCAGTGCCCCGGGACTCTCAAATGAGCAGTTCTTC.